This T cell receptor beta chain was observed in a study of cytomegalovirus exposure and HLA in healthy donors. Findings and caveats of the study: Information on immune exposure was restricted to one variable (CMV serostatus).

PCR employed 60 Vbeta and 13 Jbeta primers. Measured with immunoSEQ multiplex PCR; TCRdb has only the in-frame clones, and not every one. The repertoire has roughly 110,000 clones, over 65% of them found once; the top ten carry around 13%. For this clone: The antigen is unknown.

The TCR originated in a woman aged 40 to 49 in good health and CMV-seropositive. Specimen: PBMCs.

The CDR3: CASSAQASYNEQFF. The DNA for the CDR3 is TGTGCCAGCAGTGCACAGGCCTCCTACAATGAGCAGTTCTTC. The rearrangement joins TRBV2 to TRBJ2-1, with D maybe TRBD1 (5 bases). Per the germline V gene, CDR1 is SNHLY and CDR2 is FYNNEI. This CDR3 contains 14 residues. Trimming shortened V by 4 bases and J by 0 bases, and 7 bases separated the two germline ends.